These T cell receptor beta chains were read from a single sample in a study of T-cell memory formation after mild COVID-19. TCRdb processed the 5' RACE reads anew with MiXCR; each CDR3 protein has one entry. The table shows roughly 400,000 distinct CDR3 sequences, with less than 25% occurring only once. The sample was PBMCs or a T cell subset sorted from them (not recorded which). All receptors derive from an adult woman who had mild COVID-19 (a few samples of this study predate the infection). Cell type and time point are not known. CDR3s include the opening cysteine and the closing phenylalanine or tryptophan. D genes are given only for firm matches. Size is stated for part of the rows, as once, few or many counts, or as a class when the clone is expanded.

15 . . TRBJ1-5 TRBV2 CASSEGLTVAQPQHF TGTGCCAGCAGTGAAGGACTGACCGTCGCCCAGCCCCAGCATTTT
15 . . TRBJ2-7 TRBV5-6 CASSSNWAEHYEQYF TGTGCCAGCAGCTCAAACTGGGCAGAGCACTACGAGCAGTACTTC
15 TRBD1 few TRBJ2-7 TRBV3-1 CASSQARGRSYEQYF TGTGCCAGCAGCCAAGCCAGGGGGCGATCCTACGAGCAGTACTTC
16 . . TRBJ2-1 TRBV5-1 CASSSRLDVSYNEQFF TGCGCCAGCAGCTCTCGATTGGACGTGTCCTACAATGAGCAGTTCTTC
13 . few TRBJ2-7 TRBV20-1 CSAPDPGGYEQYF TGCAGTGCCCCGGACCCGGGCGGGTACGAGCAGTACTTC
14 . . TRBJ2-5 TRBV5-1 CASSLGPSAETQYF TGCGCCAGCAGCTTGGGCCCTTCGGCGGAGACCCAGTACTTC
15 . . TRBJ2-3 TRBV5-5 CASSLFEGFTDTQYF TGTGCCAGCAGCTTGTTTGAAGGCTTCACAGATACGCAGTATTTT
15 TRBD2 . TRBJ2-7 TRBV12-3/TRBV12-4 CASSTGLAGMYEQYF TGTGCCAGCAGCACGGGACTAGCGGGGATGTACGAGCAGTACTTC
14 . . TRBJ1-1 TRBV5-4 CASSLPPGGTQAFF TGTGCCAGCAGCCTCCCCCCGGGTGGGACCCAAGCTTTCTTT
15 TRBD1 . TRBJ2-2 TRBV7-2 CASSPGQGAPGELFF TGTGCCAGCAGCCCAGGACAGGGGGCGCCCGGGGAGCTGTTTTTT
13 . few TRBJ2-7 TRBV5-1 CASSTYSSEGQYF TGCGCCAGCAGCACGTATTCGAGTGAGGGGCAGTACTTC
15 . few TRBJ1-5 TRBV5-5 CASSSVKAPNQPQHF TGTGCCAGCAGTTCGGTGAAGGCCCCCAATCAGCCCCAGCATTTT
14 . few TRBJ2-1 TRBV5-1 CASSLGISYNEQFF TGCGCCAGCAGCTTGGGGATCTCCTACAATGAGCAGTTCTTC
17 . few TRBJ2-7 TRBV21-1 CASSKALGGERHCEQYF TGTGCCAGCAGCAAAGCGCTCGGCGGAGAAAGGCATTGCGAGCAGTACTTC
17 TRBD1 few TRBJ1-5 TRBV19 CASSIDQGGSTNQPQHF TGTGCCAGTAGTATCGACCAGGGGGGGTCGACAAATCAGCCCCAGCATTTT
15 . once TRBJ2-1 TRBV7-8 CASSPGWGTGREQFF TGTGCCAGCAGCCCTGGGTGGGGCACGGGTCGTGAGCAGTTCTTC
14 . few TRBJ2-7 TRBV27 CASSSRTGIDEQYF TGTGCCAGCAGTTCCAGGACTGGGATCGACGAGCAGTACTTC
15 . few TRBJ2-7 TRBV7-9 CASSAQARDPYEQYF TGTGCCAGCAGCGCCCAAGCCCGGGACCCCTACGAGCAGTACTTC
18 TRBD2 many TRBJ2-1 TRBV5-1 CASSFYSAGASVYNEQFF TGCGCCAGCAGCTTCTACTCAGCGGGAGCGTCGGTGTACAATGAGCAGTTCTTC
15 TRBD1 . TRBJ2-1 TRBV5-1 CASSLTGEYYNEQFF TGCGCCAGCAGCTTGACAGGGGAGTACTACAATGAGCAGTTCTTC
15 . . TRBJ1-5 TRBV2 CASSEVVISDQPQHF TGTGCCAGCAGTGAAGTGGTTATATCCGACCAGCCCCAGCATTTT
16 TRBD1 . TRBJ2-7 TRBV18 CASSPTGVDSNFEQYF TGTGCCAGCTCGCCTACAGGGGTGGACTCCAATTTTGAGCAGTACTTC
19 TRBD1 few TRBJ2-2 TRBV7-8 CASSLVGTGTERYGGELFF TGTGCCAGCAGCTTAGTCGGGACAGGGACCGAACGATATGGCGGGGAGCTGTTTTTT
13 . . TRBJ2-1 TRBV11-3 CASSLGGPGEQFF TGTGCCAGCAGCTTAGGGGGGCCTGGTGAGCAGTTCTTC
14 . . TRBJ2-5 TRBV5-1 CASSPSGQQETQYF TGCGCCAGCAGCCCATCTGGACAGCAAGAGACCCAGTACTTC
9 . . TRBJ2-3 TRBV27 CATPDTQYF TGTGCCACGCCAGATACGCAGTATTTT
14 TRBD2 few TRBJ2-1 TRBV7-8 CASSPTGLAGEQFF TGTGCCAGCAGCCCTACGGGACTAGCGGGGGAGCAGTTCTTC
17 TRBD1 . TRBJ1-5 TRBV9 CASSLGPGQGAKEPQHF TGTGCCAGCAGCTTGGGACCGGGACAGGGGGCTAAGGAGCCCCAGCATTTT
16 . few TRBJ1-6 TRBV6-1 CASSDRVRATNSPLHF TGTGCCAGCAGTGACCGTGTACGAGCCACCAATTCACCCCTCCACTTT
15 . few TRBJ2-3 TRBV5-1 CASSRASPGTDTQYF TGCGCCAGCAGCCGAGCCTCCCCGGGGACAGATACGCAGTATTTT
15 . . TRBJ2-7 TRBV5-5 CASSLAGGLIYEQYF TGTGCCAGCAGCTTGGCGGGGGGCTTGATCTACGAGCAGTACTTC
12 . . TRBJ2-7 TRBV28 CASRTTFYEQYF TGTGCCAGCAGGACGACCTTCTACGAGCAGTACTTC
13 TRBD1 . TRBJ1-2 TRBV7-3 CASSPKPTGDYTF TGTGCCAGCAGCCCGAAACCGACAGGGGACTACACCTTC
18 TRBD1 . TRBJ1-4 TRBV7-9 CASSLGEYRGRREEKLFF TGTGCCAGCAGCTTAGGAGAGTACAGGGGGAGACGAGAGGAAAAACTGTTTTTT
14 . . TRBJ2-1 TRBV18 CASSTAGEVNEQFF TGTGCCAGCTCGACGGCAGGGGAGGTGAATGAGCAGTTCTTC
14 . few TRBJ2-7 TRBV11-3 CASSLEQGVNEQYF TGTGCCAGCAGCTTAGAACAGGGAGTAAACGAGCAGTACTTC
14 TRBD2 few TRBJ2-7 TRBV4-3 CASSQGASGMEQYF TGCGCCAGCAGCCAAGGAGCTAGCGGGATGGAGCAGTACTTC
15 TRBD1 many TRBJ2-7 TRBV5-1 CASSLTGQGSYEQYF TGCGCCAGCAGCTTAACGGGACAGGGAAGTTACGAGCAGTACTTC
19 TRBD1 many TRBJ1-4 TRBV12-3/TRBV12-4 CASTLRDRVLGSTNEKLFF TGTGCCAGCACCCTGCGGGACAGGGTGCTGGGGTCAACTAATGAAAAACTGTTTTTT
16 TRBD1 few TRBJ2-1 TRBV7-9 CASSLAYGTAYNEQFF TGTGCCAGCAGCTTAGCGTATGGGACAGCCTACAATGAGCAGTTCTTC
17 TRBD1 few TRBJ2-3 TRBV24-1 CATSDPGTGRHKDTQYF TGTGCCACCAGTGACCCAGGGACAGGCAGACACAAAGATACGCAGTATTTT
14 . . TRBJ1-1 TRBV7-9 CASSLPGVITEAFF TGTGCCAGCAGCTTACCCGGAGTTATCACTGAAGCTTTCTTT
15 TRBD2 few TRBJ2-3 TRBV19 CASKPGEGFTDTQYF TGTGCCAGTAAACCCGGGGAGGGGTTCACAGATACGCAGTATTTT
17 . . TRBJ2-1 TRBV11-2 CASSRPLGGLLYNEQFF TGTGCCAGCAGCAGACCTCTCGGGGGGCTCTTGTACAATGAGCAGTTCTTC
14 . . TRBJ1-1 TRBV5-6 CASGLGRMNTEAFF TGTGCCAGCGGACTCGGACGGATGAACACTGAAGCTTTCTTT
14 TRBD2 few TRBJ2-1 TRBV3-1 CASSQEGLVDEQFF TGTGCCAGCAGCCAAGAAGGACTAGTGGATGAGCAGTTCTTC
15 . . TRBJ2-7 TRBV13 CASSSSGGGSYEQYF TGTGCCAGCAGCTCGTCAGGGGGGGGCAGCTACGAGCAGTACTTC
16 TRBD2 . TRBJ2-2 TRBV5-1 CASSPWTSPNTGELFF TGCGCCAGCAGCCCCTGGACTAGCCCGAACACCGGGGAGCTGTTTTTT
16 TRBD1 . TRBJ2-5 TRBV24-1 CATSDFPQGVQETQYF TGTGCCACCAGTGATTTCCCCCAGGGGGTCCAAGAGACCCAGTACTTC
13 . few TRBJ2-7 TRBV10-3 CAISPGISYEQYF TGTGCCATCAGCCCCGGGATCTCCTACGAGCAGTACTTC
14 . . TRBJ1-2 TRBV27 CASSFFGQGEGYTF .
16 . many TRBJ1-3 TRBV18 CASSPYGETSGNTIYF TGTGCCAGCTCACCATATGGGGAGACCTCTGGAAACACCATATATTTT
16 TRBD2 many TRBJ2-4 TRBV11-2 CASSPLAGPAKNIQYF TGTGCCAGCAGCCCCCTAGCGGGACCGGCCAAAAACATTCAGTACTTC
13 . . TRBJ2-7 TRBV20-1 CSANTRGSHEQYF TGCAGTGCTAACACCCGGGGGAGCCACGAGCAGTACTTC
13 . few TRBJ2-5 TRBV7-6 CASSPRVMETQYF TGTGCCAGCAGCCCCAGGGTGATGGAGACCCAGTACTTC
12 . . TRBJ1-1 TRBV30 CAWIRGFTEAFF TGTGCCTGGATCCGGGGATTCACTGAAGCTTTCTTT
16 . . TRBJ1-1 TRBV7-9 CASSSHGQGSRTEAFF TGTGCCAGCAGCTCCCACGGCCAGGGGTCTCGGACTGAAGCTTTCTTT
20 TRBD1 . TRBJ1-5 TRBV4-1 CASSQEWGDRGLYSNQPQHF TGCGCCAGCAGCCAAGAATGGGGCGACAGGGGGCTTTATAGCAATCAGCCCCAGCATTTT
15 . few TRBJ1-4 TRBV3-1 CASSLSGGPGEKLFF TGTGCCAGCAGCCTTTCGGGGGGGCCGGGTGAAAAACTGTTTTTT